The 15 T cell receptor beta chains listed next were all sequenced from one sample in a study of T cell responses to AZD1222 COVID-19 vaccine. The method was immunoSEQ multiplex PCR; TCRdb's version includes in-frame clones alone and lacks a portion of them. The data show 130,000 to 150,000 clones, over 75% seen once. The specimen was peripheral blood, collected 28 days after the second dose of the MenACWY control vaccine. Receptor source: an adult who received the MenACWY meningococcal vaccine as a control.

The rearrangement links TRBV5-1 to TRBJ2-5, with 11 bases matching TRBD1. Per the germline V gene, CDR1 is SGHRS and CDR2 is YFSETQ. CDR3 length equals 16 residues. The ends lost 0 bases at V and 5 bases at J; junction bases unmatched: 6. The CDR3 is CASSLGDRGGGETQYF. CDR3 nucleotide sequence: TGCGCCAGCAGCTTGGGGGACAGGGGGGGCGGCGAGACCCAGTACTTC. Supplemented by reference TRBV5-1 and TRBJ2-5, the full variable domain reads KAGVTQTPRYLIKTRGQQVTLSCSPISGHRSVSWYQQTPGQGLQFLFEYFSETQRNKGNFPGRFSGRQFSNSRSEMNVSTLELGDSALYLCASSLGDRGGGETQYFGPGTRLLVL.

The rearrangement joins TRBV11-3 to TRBJ1-1, with a weak D call TRBD1 (6 bases). The CDR3 is 13 residues long. V lost 3 bases, J lost 5 bases, and 10 bases lay in between. CDR1 SGHNT and CDR2 YENEEA come from the germline V gene. The CDR3 loop is CASSFTGSTEAFF. The CDR3 nucleotides read TGTGCCAGCAGCTTTACAGGGAGTACTGAAGCTTTCTTT.

In DNA form, the CDR3 reads TGTGCCAGCAGCCGGACAGGGAACCTAGAAGCTTTCTTT. Its protein product is CASSRTGNLEAFF. The J gene is TRBJ1-1, the V gene TRBV11-2; 8 nucleotides align to TRBD1. The V gene end was trimmed by 5 bases and the J gene end by 8 bases; junction bases not matched to a gene: 7. Germline V gives CDR1 SGHAT, CDR2 FQNNGV. The CDR3 sequence is 13 residues long.

The chain has TRBV7-3 and TRBJ2-3; 11 bases map to TRBD2. CDR3 length: 18 amino acids. The germline gives CDR1 SGHTA, CDR2 FQGTGA. Trimming took 1 base from V and 3 from J; bases not matched to a gene: 9. CDR3 residues: CASSLRFVASGGTDTQYF. The CDR3 DNA reads TGTGCCAGCAGCTTAAGATTCGTGGCTAGCGGGGGGACAGATACGCAGTATTTT.

The J gene is TRBJ1-1, the V gene TRBV2; the match to TRBD1 covers 8 bases. Germline loops: CDR1 SNHLY, CDR2 FYNNEI. J gave up 4 bases and V 6 bases, and 7 bases lay outside the gene matches. This CDR3 is 14 amino acids long. This CDR3 reads CASSWITGGTEAFF. The CDR3 nucleotides are TGTGCCAGCAGCTGGATAACAGGGGGCACTGAAGCTTTCTTT. Complete variable domain (other parts from reference TRBV2 and TRBJ1-1): EPEVTQTPSHQVTQMGQEVILRCVPISNHLYFYWYRQILGQKVEFLVSFYNNEISEKSEIFDDQFSVERPDGSNFTLKIRSTKLEDSAMYFCASSWITGGTEAFFGQGTRLTVV.

The chain carries TRBV6-6 and TRBJ2-1, with TRBD2 as a possible D gene (6 bases). The CDR3 sequence is 13 residues long. Germline values: CDR1 MNHNY, CDR2 SVGAGI (reference sequence). Trimming pared 6 bases from V and 8 bases from J, leaving 14 bases between. As DNA, the CDR3 is TGTGCCAGCAGCTTTACTAGCTTGGATGAGCAGTTCTTC. This sequence encodes CASSFTSLDEQFF.

This chain joins TRBV28 and TRBJ2-1; 9 bases agree with TRBD1. The CDR3 is 18 amino acids. Germline V gives CDR1 MDHEN, CDR2 SYDVKM. J lost 3 bases, V lost 6 bases, and 15 bases had no gene match. CDR3 bases: TGTGCCAGCAGCACTCCACTTACAGGGGGCCAAAACTACAATGAGCAGTTCTTC. Translation: CASSTPLTGGQNYNEQFF.

Concerning this clone: The sample has other DNA sequences that encode this CDR3 too. The J gene is TRBJ1-4, the V gene TRBV5-4, with D possibly being TRBD1 (5 bases). Per the germline V gene, CDR1 is SGHNT and CDR2 is YYREEE (reference sequence). This CDR3 spans 15 amino acids. V lost 4 bases and J 2 bases, leaving 12 bases between the germline ends. Written as DNA, the CDR3 is TGTGCCAGCAGCCCTGGGGGGTCTACTAATGAAAAACTGTTTTTT. This encodes CASSPGGSTNEKLFF.

This clone was observed at least ten times. One end of the junction does not line up with germline, which may come from a read error. The chain has TRBV3-1 (or the pseudogene TRBV3-2) and TRBJ2-5, with 11 positions matching TRBD2. CDR1 LGHDT and CDR2 YNNKEL come from the germline V gene (reference sequence). The CDR3 is 15 amino acids. The CDR3 spells CASCQLAGVQETQYF. CDR3 DNA sequence: TGTGCCAGCTGCCAACTAGCGGGGGTTCAAGAGACCCAGTACTTC.

The V and J genes are TRBV28 and TRBJ2-7; D is unclear. Trimming shortened V by 2 bases and J by 6 bases, and 8 bases separated the two germline ends. The CDR3 loop spans 12 amino acids. CDR1 is MDHEN and CDR2 is SYDVKM in the germline V gene. The CDR3 nucleotides read TGTGCCAGCAGTTTACAACAGACCGAGCAGTACTTC. Amino acid sequence: CASSLQQTEQYF.

This clone was found a few times. The chain joins TRBV4-3 to TRBJ2-2; a possible D gene is TRBD2 (6 bases). Germline-derived CDR1 and CDR2 are LGHNA and YSLEER. CDR3 length equals 15 residues. V was trimmed by 0 bases and J by 16 bases, leaving 21 bases between them. The CDR3: CASSQDPGTSYESFF. The DNA for the CDR3 is TGCGCCAGCAGCCAAGACCCAGGAACTAGCTATGAGTCGTTTTTT.

This chain connects TRBV4-3 to TRBJ1-2, with TRBD1 as a possible D gene (6 bases). CDR1 LGHNA and CDR2 YSLEER come from the germline V gene. The length of the CDR3 is 15 residues. With 0 bases removed from V and 7 bases from J, the gap between germline ends came to 15 bases. DNA for the CDR3: TGCGCCAGCAGCCAAGAAACGGGGGCAGCAGGTGGCTACACCTTC. The encoded protein is CASSQETGAAGGYTF.

The gene calls are TRBV7-8 and TRBJ2-1; unclear D gene. Germline V gene data show CDR1 as SGHVS and CDR2 as FQNEAQ. This CDR3 region has 14 residues. V lost 5 bases to trimming and J lost 6 bases, with 14 bases between them. The CDR3 region has the DNA TGTGCCAGCAGCCGAGTGGCTTCTCTCAATGAGCAGTTCTTC. Encoded protein: CASSRVASLNEQFF.

The V gene is TRBV30, the J gene TRBJ2-7; unclear D gene. V lost 3 bases to trimming and J lost 2 bases, with 11 bases between them. This CDR3 comprises 13 residues. The germline gives CDR1 GTSNPN, CDR2 SVGIG (reference sequence). The CDR3 DNA reads as TGTGCCTGGAGCCTAGTTCTCCCCTACGAGCAGTACTTC. Protein sequence: CAWSLVLPYEQYF.

V gene TRBV5-6 combines with J gene TRBJ1-1; D remains ambiguous. Looked up from germline, CDR1 is SGHDT and CDR2 is YYEEEE. The CDR3 is made up of 13 amino acids. Trimming took 3 bases from V and 7 from J, leaving 13 bases between them. Here the CDR3 reads CASSSGRMGEAFF. CDR3 sequence (DNA): TGTGCCAGCAGCTCCGGACGGATGGGTGAAGCTTTCTTT. Combining the CDR3 with reference TRBV5-6 and TRBJ1-1 gives the whole variable domain DAGVTQSPTHLIKTRGQQVTLRCSPKSGHDTVSWYQQALGQGPQFIFQYYEEEERQRGNFPDRFSGHQFPNYSSELNVNALLLGDSALYLCASSSGRMGEAFFGQGTRLTVV.